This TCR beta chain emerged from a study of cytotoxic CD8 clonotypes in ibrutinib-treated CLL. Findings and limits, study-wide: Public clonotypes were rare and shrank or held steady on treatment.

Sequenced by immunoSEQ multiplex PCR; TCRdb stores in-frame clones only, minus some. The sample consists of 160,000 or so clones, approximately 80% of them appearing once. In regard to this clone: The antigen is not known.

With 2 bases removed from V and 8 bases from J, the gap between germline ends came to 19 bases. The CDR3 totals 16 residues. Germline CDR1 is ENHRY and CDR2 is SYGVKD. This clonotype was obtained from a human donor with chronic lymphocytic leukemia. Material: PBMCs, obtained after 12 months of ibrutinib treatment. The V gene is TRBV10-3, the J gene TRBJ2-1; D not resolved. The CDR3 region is CAISEPDRMVGDEQFF. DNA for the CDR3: TGTGCCATCAGTGAGCCGGACCGAATGGTCGGCGATGAGCAGTTCTTC.